This entry features one T cell receptor beta chain sequence. It has no known antigen specificity. Base qualities are not provided; no much larger clone lies one nucleotide away. The sample is drawn from a study of T cell responses to AZD1222 COVID-19 vaccine (dated by TCRdb to the early 2020s). For the study in its entirety: AZD1222 recipients with second doses at about 4 weeks or about 12 weeks were pooled, because spike-specific TCR depth and breadth did not differ between schedules. TCR sequencing covered roughly 230 trial participants: approximately 200 given two doses of AZD1222 and approximately 26 given two doses of MenACWY control vaccine. Trial participants were enrolled into age subgroups of 18-55, 56-69 and 70-plus years, which contained 148, 28 and 57 TCR-sequenced participants, respectively.

The CDR3 regions of human TCRbeta chains were subjected to immunosequencing. The original pipeline was this. TCRs in the repertoires were matched against a reference library of SARS-CoV-2-specific TCRs that had been generated with the MIRA antigen-specificity platform. Breadth meant the fraction of unique TCRs that were SARS-CoV-2-associated, whereas depth meant the fraction of total T cells that were SARS-CoV-2-associated. Using the MIRA data, each spike-specific TCR was assigned both to the spike region to which the TCR was reactive and to a CD4 or CD8 class. Log10-transformed breadth and depth values were compared by one-way ANOVA with Sidak's multiple comparisons tests. The table was pulled from immuneACCESS by TCRdb, which kept in-frame rearrangements only. Such tables lose some clones; where checked, under half of the loss comes from unresolved V genes, and the rest has no known cause. V, J and clone size derive from that table, while D and trimming were established from the DNA sequence. The sample table shows approximately 73,000 clones, and 84% are seen once. The leading ten clones occupy approximately 9.8% of the sample.

According to the study, the label for this sample's time point signals: baseline before first vaccination. Vaccinee samples came from UK trials COV001 and COV002, including a single-blind randomized controlled phase 2/3 trial of AZD1222 (ChAdOx1 nCoV-19) in healthy adults. For TCRbeta chain sequencing, PBMC samples from trial participants were taken at day 0 and at day 28 after the second dose. There are 15 amino acids in the CDR3, from cysteine to phenylalanine inclusive. Only the CDR3 part of the read is kept: 45 bases, read in frame from the first base. Overall results and qualifications from the work: After two AZD1222 doses, spike-specific TCR breadth and depth were significantly higher than at day 0 and than in MenACWY recipients. No day 14 peak-response samples were available, so repertoires were characterized only after the peak T cell response. Participants were mostly white British, with more females than males. The authors suggested clonal diversity may have been underestimated. The whole spike protein was spanned by vaccine-associated CD4 TCRs, and dominant responses were seen in regions 160-218 and 743-854. Conclusions about previously exposed vaccinees are limited because only five to seven AZD1222 recipients were SARS-CoV-2 seropositive at baseline. The 56-69-year group was small, and its depth increase did not reach significance, likely because of low power. Epitopes outside the regions mutated in the B.1.351 and B.1.1.7 variants were reportedly recognized by nearly half of the unique spike-specific TCRs.

Sequencing was performed on peripheral blood, taken on day 0 of AZD1222 vaccination. This TCR was sampled from an adult in good health. The chain joins TRBV21-1 to TRBJ2-1; the DNA was not used to check the table's D call, TRBD2. TRBV21-1 is labeled a pseudogene. The sequenced DNA: TGTGCCAGCAGCAAACTAGCGGGGGGGCCCAATGAGCAGTTCTTC. Its translation is CASSKLAGGPNEQFF.